This T cell receptor beta chain stems from a study of blood T cell repertoires in COVID-19. Germline loops: CDR1 GTSNPN, CDR2 SVGIG (reference sequence). CDR3 size: 15 residues. The V gene lost 0 bases and the J gene lost 5 bases, with 16 bases spanning the gap. Sequencing was performed with immunoSEQ multiplex PCR; in TCRdb, only in-frame clones are kept and a portion is missing. The sample lists around 300,000 clones, about 93% seen once, with under 7% in the top ten. Sequencing was done on a sample of peripheral blood. This clonotype was obtained from a woman under 40 with COVID-19, enrolled during active disease. The V gene is TRBV30, the J gene TRBJ2-5, with TRBD2 as a possible D gene (5 bases). The CDR3, as DNA: TGTGCCTGGAGTGTACTGAGGGAAGTATACGAGACCCAGTACTTC. It codes for CAWSVLREVYETQYF.